This T cell receptor beta chain was sequenced during a study of Ad26.COV2.S vaccination and SARS-CoV-2 variants. Study-wide points: Non-spike TCR breadth was similar in vaccine and placebo recipients.

Some clones are missing from TCRdb's copy, which holds only in-frame ones; the method was immunoSEQ multiplex PCR. Seen here are 400,000 to 450,000 clones, over 75% observed once, and the top ten hold 12%. As to treatment: around 19 received Ad26.COV2.S at low or high dose, single or two shots; several received placebo; per-sample allocation not given. Collection of samples fell on day 63 after the first vaccine or placebo injection. As to this clone: Its specificity is not known.

The germline CDR1 and CDR2 sequences are KGHDR and SFDVKD. The CDR3 sequence is 16 residues long. The J segment lost 0 bases and the V segment lost 4 bases, leaving 4 bases of the junction unmatched. Specimen: peripheral blood, collected in a trial of Ad26.COV2.S vaccine versus placebo. This chain joins TRBV24-1 and TRBJ2-2; 7 bases line up with TRBD1. This TCR derives from a person aged 18-65 years who received the Ad26.COV2.S COVID-19 vaccine or a placebo. The CDR3 sequence is CATSDAGTANTGELFF. The DNA of the CDR3 is TGTGCCACCAGTGACGCCGGGACAGCGAACACCGGGGAGCTGTTTTTT.